This T cell receptor beta chain derives from a study of T cell changes during pregnancy in multiple sclerosis. Assay used: immunoSEQ multiplex PCR; TCRdb lists only in-frame clones, some missing. The table records under 15,000 clones, roughly 90% of them present only once. Material: CD8+ T cells from peripheral blood mononuclear cells, obtained after pregnancy. This sequence was found in a female donor in good health, enrolled as a control in a pregnancy study.

CDR3 bases: TGTGCCAGCAGCTTAGTGGGTGGGGGGGCCATTCAGTACTTC. Translating it yields CASSLVGGGAIQYF. This chain connects TRBV7-9 to TRBJ2-4; possible D gene TRBD2, 7 bases. Germline values: CDR1 SEHNR, CDR2 FQNEAQ (reference sequence). V lost 1 base and J 9 bases, leaving 13 bases between the germline ends. The length of the CDR3 is 14 residues.